A selection of T cell receptor beta chains follows, all from one sample in a study of OX40 agonist ivuxolimab in advanced cancers. Measured with immunoSEQ multiplex PCR; TCRdb has only the in-frame clones, and not every one. The sample has 25,000 to 35,000 clones, approximately 84% seen once. Sequencing was performed on CD4+ or CD8+ T cells sorted from blood, taken in a trial of the OX40 agonist ivuxolimab. Source of these receptors: an adult with an advanced solid tumor such as melanoma, head and neck, liver or kidney cancer. Both conserved end residues are part of each CDR3. Each record gives: V gene, J gene, clone size, D gene, CDR3 protein, CDR3 DNA. The D gene is left open where the match is weak. Clone size is stated in some rows and not others, as once, few, many or a class when expanded.

V: TRBV27
J: TRBJ1-2
size: .
D: .
CDR3: CASSLGGPTYGYTF
DNA: TGTGCCAGCAGTTTAGGGGGACCCACCTATGGCTACACCTTC

V: TRBV4-1
J: TRBJ2-7
size: few
D: TRBD2
CDR3: CASSQELAGGAYEQYF
DNA: TGCGCCAGCAGCCAAGAACTAGCGGGAGGGGCCTACGAGCAGTACTTC

V: TRBV27
J: TRBJ2-7
size: .
D: .
CDR3: CASSGSSYEQYF
DNA: TGTGCCAGCAGTGGGAGTTCCTACGAGCAGTACTTC

V: TRBV14
J: TRBJ2-7
size: .
D: TRBD1
CDR3: CASSQRGGRTGVYEQYF
DNA: TGTGCCAGCAGCCAGAGGGGGGGCCGGACAGGGGTCTACGAGCAGTACTTC

V: TRBV28
J: TRBJ1-2
size: .
D: .
CDR3: CASSLGSFYGYTF
DNA: TGTGCCAGCAGTTTAGGCAGCTTCTATGGCTACACCTTC

V: TRBV7-2
J: TRBJ2-3
size: .
D: TRBD1
CDR3: CASSTRPGGDTQYF
DNA: TGTGCCAGCAGTACGCGACCAGGGGGCGATACGCAGTATTTT

V: TRBV28
J: TRBJ2-2
size: once
D: .
CDR3: CASSLGLSTGELFF
DNA: TGTGCCAGCAGCCTAGGACTGAGCACCGGGGAGCTGTTTTTT

V: TRBV9
J: TRBJ2-1
size: .
D: .
CDR3: CASSVARSTGAQGNEQFF
DNA: TGTGCCAGCAGCGTAGCTCGTAGCACAGGAGCGCAGGGGAATGAGCAGTTCTTC

V: TRBV7-6
J: TRBJ1-4
size: few
D: TRBD1
CDR3: CASSLGALERDRVGVVEKLFF
DNA: TGTGCCAGCAGCTTAGGGGCCCTCGAGAGGGACAGGGTTGGAGTGGTGGAAAAACTGTTTTTT

V: TRBV10-2
J: TRBJ2-3
size: .
D: .
CDR3: CASSVRGKGIGTDTQYF
DNA: TGCGCCAGCAGTGTAAGGGGGAAAGGAATTGGAACAGATACGCAGTATTTT

V: TRBV29-1
J: TRBJ1-1
size: .
D: TRBD1
CDR3: CSVLTGRAHTEAFF
DNA: TGCAGCGTCCTGACAGGGAGGGCCCACACTGAAGCTTTCTTT

V: TRBV27
J: TRBJ1-6
size: .
D: .
CDR3: CASSSGQSNSPLHF
DNA: TGTGCCAGCAGTTCCGGACAGTCGAATTCACCCCTCCACTTT

V: TRBV2
J: TRBJ2-3
size: .
D: TRBD1
CDR3: CASLRGQGEDTQYF
DNA: TGTGCCAGCCTACGGGGACAGGGCGAGGATACGCAGTATTTT

V: TRBV5-1
J: TRBJ2-2
size: few
D: .
CDR3: CASSPGTGELFF
DNA: TGCGCCAGCAGCCCCGGAACCGGGGAGCTGTTTTTT

V: TRBV7-9
J: TRBJ2-3
size: .
D: TRBD2
CDR3: CASSWTSGRETDTQYF
DNA: TGTGCCAGCAGCTGGACTAGCGGGAGGGAGACAGATACGCAGTATTTT